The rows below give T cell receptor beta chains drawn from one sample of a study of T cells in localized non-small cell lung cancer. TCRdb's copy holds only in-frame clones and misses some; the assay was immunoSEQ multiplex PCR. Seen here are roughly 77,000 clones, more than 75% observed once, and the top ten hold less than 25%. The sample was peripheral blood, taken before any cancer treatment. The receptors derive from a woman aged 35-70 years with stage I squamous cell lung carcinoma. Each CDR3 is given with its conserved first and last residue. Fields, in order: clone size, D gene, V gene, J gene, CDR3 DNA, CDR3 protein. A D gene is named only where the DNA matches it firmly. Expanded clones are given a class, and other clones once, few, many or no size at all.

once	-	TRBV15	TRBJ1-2	TGTGCCACCAGCAGAGAGGGGGACTATGGCTACACCTTC	CATSREGDYGYTF
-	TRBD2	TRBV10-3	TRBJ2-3	TGTGCCATCAGTGATAGGGGGACTAGCTTAAATACGCAGTATTTT	CAISDRGTSLNTQYF
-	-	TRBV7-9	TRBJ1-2	TGTGCCAGCAGCTTAGTCGCCAGGGGCAACTATGGCTACACCTTC	CASSLVARGNYGYTF
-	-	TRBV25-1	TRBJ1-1	TGTGCCAGCAGTGGATTACAGACCTTGGGCACTGAAGCTTTCTTT	CASSGLQTLGTEAFF
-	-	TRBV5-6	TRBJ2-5	TGTGCCAGCAGACGACGGGGTTCGGAGACCCAGTACTTC	CASRRRGSETQYF
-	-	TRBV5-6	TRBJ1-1	TGTGCCAGCAGCTTGGCAGGGGTTGGTGAAGCTTTCTTT	CASSLAGVGEAFF
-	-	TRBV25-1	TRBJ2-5	TGTGCCAGCAGGAGGGAAGAGACCCAGTACTTC	CASRREETQYF
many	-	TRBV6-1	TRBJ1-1	TGTGCCAGCAGGAGCCAAGAGAACACTGAAGCTTTCTTT	CASRSQENTEAFF
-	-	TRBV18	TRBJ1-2	TGTGCCAGCTCACTCAATACGGCGGTCTATGGCTACACCTTC	CASSLNTAVYGYTF
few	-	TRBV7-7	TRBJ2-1	TGTGCTAGCAGCTTAGGTGGTAGAAATGAGCAGTTCTTC	CASSLGGRNEQFF
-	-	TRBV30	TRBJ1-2	TGTGCCTGGACCTCCCGGGGGGGTGGCTATGGCTACACCTTC	CAWTSRGGGYGYTF
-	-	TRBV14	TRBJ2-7	TGTGCCAGCAGCCGTGATCCCCGGGCCTACGAGCAGTACTTC	CASSRDPRAYEQYF
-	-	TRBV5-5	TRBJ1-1	TGTGCCAGCAGCTTCGCAGTATTCGACACTGAAGCTTTCTTT	CASSFAVFDTEAFF
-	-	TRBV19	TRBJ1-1	TGTGCCAGTATTAACGGGGCCGTCAGCACTGAAGCTTTCTTT	CASINGAVSTEAFF
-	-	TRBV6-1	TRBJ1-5	TGTGCCAGCACACGACAGTTCAATCAGCCCCAGCATTTT	CASTRQFNQPQHF
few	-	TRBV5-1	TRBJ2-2	TGCGCCAGCAGCTCGGGGGACTCGGGCGGGAACACCGGGGAGCTGTTTTTT	CASSSGDSGGNTGELFF
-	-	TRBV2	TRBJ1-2	TGTGCCAGCAGTACCGGGGGGGGCAGGGATGGCTACACCTTC	CASSTGGGRDGYTF
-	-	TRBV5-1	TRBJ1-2	TGCGCCAGCAGCTGGGCAGGGGATGGCTACACCTTC	CASSWAGDGYTF